Reported below is one T cell receptor beta chain. The CDR3 loop spans 13 amino acids. V lost 6 bases and J 3 bases, leaving 12 bases between the germline ends. The data belong to a study of blood T cell repertoires in COVID-19. Study overall: Nucleic acid was either cDNA or gDNA, and it came from T cells, B-cell-depleted T cells, or PBMCs.

The assay was immunoSEQ multiplex PCR, and TCRdb's table has in-frame clones only and misses some. The sample includes 280,000 or so clones, 75% to 90% seen only once; the top ten take about 2.3%. Cohort placement rested on clinical history that participants reported themselves. Two negative PCRs, clearance, or symptom resolution had been documented for recovered Cohort 3 donors. This TCR was recovered from a woman aged 45-65 years who had recovered from COVID-19. Sequencing input: PBMCs or T cells enriched from blood (not recorded which). The chain combines TRBV12-3 or TRBV12-4 with TRBJ2-7; weak D call: TRBD1 (5 bases). This CDR3 reads CASSETASYEQYF. The CDR3 DNA reads as TGTGCCAGCAGCGAGACAGCCAGCTACGAGCAGTACTTC.